These 14 T cell receptor beta chains originate from one sample sequenced in a study of T cells after yellow fever vaccination. TCRdb reprocessed the 5' RACE reads with MiXCR, giving one entry per CDR3 protein. The top ten hold approximately 37% of the sample, which has about 60,000 distinct CDR3 sequences, approximately 6.5% seen once. The sequences come from CD8+ T cells sorted from PBMCs, collected on the day of the first yellow fever vaccination. The receptor source for this set is a man aged 18 to 35 who received the YFV17D yellow fever vaccine.

This clonotype was seen a handful of times. The chain couples TRBV3-1 to TRBJ2-7; tentative D call: TRBD2 (5 bases). The CDR3 loop spans 15 amino acids. V was pared by 1 base and J by 3 bases, with 13 bases between. The germline V gene has CDR1 LGHDT and CDR2 YNNKEL (reference sequence). The CDR3 protein is CASSQGVWEIYEQYV. CDR3 coding DNA: TGTGCCAGCAGCCAAGGAGTATGGGAGATCTACGAGCAGTACGTC.

Ten or more counts support this clonotype. This chain connects TRBV6-5 to TRBJ1-6; TRBD1 is a possible D gene (5 bases). The V and J ends lost 0 bases and 7 bases respectively, with 7 bases between them. The germline CDR1 and CDR2 sequences are MNHEY and SVGAGI. The CDR3 is made up of 14 amino acids. The chain's CDR3 is CASSYSGDNSPLHF. The CDR3 DNA sequence: TGTGCCAGCAGTTACTCAGGGGACAATTCACCCCTCCACTTT.

The chain has TRBV27 and TRBJ1-1, with D possibly matching TRBD1 (6 bases). The CDR3 loop spans 14 amino acids. Trimming pared 2 bases from V and 3 bases from J, leaving 10 bases between. Germline assignment: CDR1 MNHEY and CDR2 SMNVEV (reference sequence). CDR3 coding DNA: TGTGCCAGCAGTTTACAGGGGCTGGACACTGAAGCTTTCTTT. Translated: CASSLQGLDTEAFF.

This clonotype was counted a few times. CDR3 protein: CSVETGTAYEQYF. DNA of the CDR3: TGCAGCGTGGAGACCGGGACAGCCTACGAGCAGTACTTC. J is TRBJ2-7 and V is TRBV29-1; 7 nucleotides match TRBD1. Germline CDR1 and CDR2: SQVTM and ANQGSEA. There are 13 residues in the CDR3. The junction had 7 bases not matched to a gene; V was cut back by 6 bases and J by 2 bases.

This clonotype was observed many times. The V call is TRBV13, the J call TRBJ2-6, with TRBD2 matching 7 bases. Per germline, CDR1 PRHDT and CDR2 FYEKMQ (reference sequence). The ends lost 5 bases at V and 4 bases at J; junction bases unmatched: 5. The CDR3 runs to 15 residues. The CDR3 sequence is CASSALTSGANVLTF. DNA for the CDR3: TGTGCCAGCAGCGCCCTGACTAGCGGGGCCAACGTCCTGACTTTC.

This clonotype turned up a few times. The CDR3 sequence: CASSIFYGERNTEAFF. The CDR3 DNA reads TGTGCCAGTAGTATTTTTTACGGTGAGAGAAACACTGAAGCTTTCTTT. This chain uses TRBV19 with TRBJ1-1, with D hard to call. V was trimmed by 3 bases and J by 2 bases, leaving 16 bases between them. The CDR3 loop spans 16 amino acids. CDR1 and CDR2 (germline): LNHDA, SQIVND (reference sequence). The full variable domain, in which reference TRBV19 and TRBJ1-1 provide the parts outside the CDR3, is DGGITQSPKYLFRKEGQNVTLSCEQNLNHDAMYWYRQDPGQGLRLIYYSQIVNDFQKGDIAEGYSVSREKKESFPLTVTSAQKNPTAFYLCASSIFYGERNTEAFFGQGTRLTVV.

As concerns this clonotype: One base away lies a much larger clone, so this may be a sequencing read error. The chain is built from TRBV2 and TRBJ2-2; D is perhaps TRBD2 (6 bases). CDR1 and CDR2 (germline): SNHLY, FYNNEI. The CDR3 extends over 15 amino acids. CDR3 bases: TGTTCCAGCAGCCCGGGACTTAGCGAGAACGGGGAGCTGTTTTTT. Its translation is CSSSPGLSENGELFF.

This clonotype has only a few counts. This chain uses TRBV20-1 with TRBJ2-2; D is unclear. Per the germline V gene, CDR1 is DFQATT and CDR2 is SNEGSKA (reference sequence). The CDR3 extends over 13 amino acids. Trimming removed 5 bases from V and 0 bases from J, with 7 bases in between. The CDR3 protein is CSAARSNTGELFF. The CDR3 nucleotides read TGCAGTGCTGCTAGATCGAACACCGGGGAGCTGTTTTTT.

A few counts support this clonotype. The V call is TRBV5-1, the J call TRBJ2-3, with TRBD2 matching 7 bases. Germline loops: CDR1 SGHRS, CDR2 YFSETQ. V was clipped by 1 base and J by 4 bases; unmatched bases: 12. The CDR3 covers 17 residues. The CDR3 DNA sequence: TGCGCCAGCAGCTTGATTGGACTAGGGGTAGTCGCAGATACGCAGTATTTT. It is translated as CASSLIGLGVVADTQYF.

V gene TRBV4-3 combines with J gene TRBJ2-5; D might be TRBD1 (5 bases). The germline CDR1 and CDR2 sequences are LGHNA and YSLEER. The CDR3 length is 14 residues. Trimming cost V 3 bases and J 4 bases, with 12 bases left between them. This CDR3 is CASSHDLGAETQYF. The CDR3, as DNA: TGCGCCAGCAGCCATGACTTAGGGGCAGAGACCCAGTACTTC.

This clonotype appeared a few times. The chain is built from TRBV28 and TRBJ2-1, with 8 bases identical to TRBD1. CDR3 size: 19 residues. Trimming cost V 5 bases and J 0 bases; bases outside gene matches: 15. CDR1 and CDR2 (germline): MDHEN, SYDVKM. CDR3 protein: CASSPGDRLRPSSYNEQFF. The CDR3, as DNA: TGTGCCAGCAGTCCCGGGGACAGGCTAAGACCTAGCTCCTACAATGAGCAGTTCTTC.

The chain couples TRBV6-1 to TRBJ2-1, with 8 positions matching TRBD2. Germline V gene data show CDR1 as MNHNS and CDR2 as SASEGT. J was trimmed by 3 bases and V by 3 bases; bases with no gene match: 7. CDR3 size: 16 residues. CDR3 in amino acids: CASSDIRGGGYNEQFF. CDR3 bases: TGTGCCAGCAGTGATATACGGGGGGGCGGCTACAATGAGCAGTTCTTC.

This chain joins TRBV5-1 and TRBJ2-1, with 9 bases matching TRBD2. The V segment lost 4 bases and the J segment 8 bases; nucleotides outside the gene matches: 7. The CDR3 runs 14 residues. Per the germline V gene, CDR1 is SGHRS and CDR2 is YFSETQ. The CDR3 spells CASSPRAGGDEQFF. CDR3 in DNA: TGCGCCAGCAGCCCCAGAGCGGGGGGAGATGAGCAGTTCTTC.

There are many counts of this clonotype. This chain uses TRBV21-1 with TRBJ2-3; the DNA was not compared with TRBD1, the D call given in the table. TRBV21-1 is a known pseudogene. The CDR3 totals 16 residues. CDR3 region: CASSKSAGVPRDTQYF. CDR3 nucleotide sequence: TGTGCCAGCAGCAAATCAGCAGGGGTACCCCGTGATACGCAGTATTTT.